This note documents a single TCR beta chain sequence. Its target is not known. The data derive from a study of vaccination effects on CD4 cells after COVID-19. Whole-study context: Sampling of a couple of convalescent patients took place 16 days and one week prior to vaccination.

Profiled with immunoSEQ multiplex PCR; TCRdb holds only in-frame clones, not every one. The sample has around 30,000 clones, around 66% seen once; the top ten hold more than 15%. Antigen-specific CD4+ T cell clonotypes were called by their expansion after viral peptide-pool culture in ViraFEST. After less than 11 days in culture, the CD4+ T cells were isolated. The individual was infected with SARS-CoV-2 between March and December 2020, as confirmed by PCR. Wells of 1.8 million or so PBMC each were grown with roughly 10 IU/ml IL-2 and roughly 10 ug/ml peptides. V was trimmed by 4 bases and J by 3 bases, leaving 17 bases between them. This CDR3 region has 15 residues.

This material consisted of CD4+ T cells from PBMCs cultured with SARS-CoV-2 spike peptides, taken before COVID-19 vaccination. The V and J genes are TRBV5-3 and TRBJ2-7; tentative D call: TRBD1 (8 bases). TRBV5-3 is labeled an ORF, and its function is uncertain. This receptor was identified in a human donor who had a prior SARS-CoV-2 infection. Written as DNA, the CDR3 is TGTGCCAGAAGCCCGGGGGGACAGGCACGCTACGAGCAGTACTTC. Its protein is CARSPGGQARYEQYF.